This T cell receptor beta chain is from a study of blood T cell repertoires in COVID-19. On the study more broadly: There were acute and convalescent COVID-19 samples, and they came from the United States, Italy and Spain. T cells, B-cell-depleted T cells, or PBMCs supplied cDNA or gDNA.

Under the authors' procedure: Amplifying reference gene primers gave estimates of nucleated cell counts. The table came from immunoSEQ multiplex PCR; TCRdb's copy has only in-frame clones and leaves some out. For V, J and clone size, that table is used; D and trimming come from the DNA. The data contain about 110,000 clones, approximately 88% of them singletons. The germline V gene has CDR1 SGHDT and CDR2 YYEEEE. V was pared by 2 bases and J by 4 bases, with 4 bases of the junction left unmatched. CDR3 length equals 15 residues. The sample taken for sequencing was peripheral blood. The clonotype originates from a woman between 65 and 79 years old with acute or convalescent COVID-19. The V gene is TRBV5-6, the J gene TRBJ2-2, with 8 bases that match TRBD2. The CDR3 sequence: CASSLPTSGTGELFF. The DNA of the CDR3 is TGTGCCAGCAGCTTACCCACTAGCGGCACCGGGGAGCTGTTTTTT.